A selection of T cell receptor beta chains follows, all from one sample in a study of CD8 T cells in ankylosing spondylitis. TCRdb recomputed calls from the 5' RACE reads with MiXCR, one row per CDR3 protein. The sample contains roughly 40,000 distinct CDR3 sequences, roughly 2.6% of which appear only once. Material: blood, either unsorted or a sorted T cell fraction (not recorded which). The receptors originated from a male donor with ankylosing spondylitis or in good health (not recorded which). Both conserved end residues are part of each CDR3. The D gene is left open where the match is weak. The size field is filled for only some rows; it gives once, few, many or a size class.

d_call j_call clone_size v_call cdr3_nt cdr3_aa
TRBD1 TRBJ2-7 many TRBV9 TGTGCCAGCAGCGTAGTTCCGGACAGGGGGGCCGAGCAGTACTTC CASSVVPDRGAEQYF
TRBD2 TRBJ2-3 many TRBV9 TGTGCCAGCGCAGCGGGGAGGGCCGCAGATACGCAGTATTTT CASAAGRAADTQYF
. TRBJ1-2 . TRBV9 TGTGCCAGCAGCGTAGTAACCGGGGCCTATGGCTACACCTTC CASSVVTGAYGYTF
. TRBJ2-1 many TRBV9 TGTGCCAGCAGCGCCGGCGTGAGCCCCAATGAGCAGTTCTTC CASSAGVSPNEQFF
. TRBJ2-6 many TRBV9 TGTGCCAGCAGCGGGATAGAAATTCAAAGGGGAGTTTCTGGGGCCAACGTCCTGACTTTC CASSGIEIQRGVSGANVLTF
. TRBJ1-1 many TRBV9 TGTGCCAGCAGCGTAGAGCTGAACACTGAAGCTTTCTTT CASSVELNTEAFF
TRBD1 TRBJ1-2 many TRBV9 TGTGCCAGCAGCCCAGGGACAGTGAACTATGGCTACACCTTC CASSPGTVNYGYTF
TRBD2 TRBJ2-3 many TRBV9 TGTGCCAGCAGCGGACGAGGGACGGGAGGAGATACGCAGTATTTT CASSGRGTGGDTQYF
. TRBJ1-4 many TRBV9 TGTGCCAGCAGCGTAGATCCGGGGACAACTAATGAAAAACTGTTTTTT CASSVDPGTTNEKLFF
. TRBJ1-1 many TRBV9 TGTGCCAGCAGCGTAGATGCAGGGAAAGGGTCTTCTTTCTTT CASSVDAGKGSSFF
. TRBJ2-5 many TRBV9 TGTGCCAGCAGCGTGGGTGTGGAGACCCAGTACTTC CASSVGVETQYF
. TRBJ2-1 many TRBV9 TGTGCCAGCAGCGTAGTGGCAGGGCCCTACAATGAGCAGTTCTTC CASSVVAGPYNEQFF
. TRBJ2-2 many TRBV9 TGTGCCAGCAGCGTAGCTACGGGGGCAACCGGGGAGCTGTTTTTT CASSVATGATGELFF
. TRBJ1-1 many TRBV9 TGTGCCAGCAGCGTAGATCATGACACTGAAGCTTTCTTT CASSVDHDTEAFF
TRBD2 TRBJ2-1 many TRBV9 TGTGCCAGCAGCGCCCTCGGACTAGCGGGACAAGGTGAGCAGTTCTTC CASSALGLAGQGEQFF
TRBD1 TRBJ1-2 many TRBV9 TGTGCCAGCAGCTGGGGGCTGGGGGACAGCAAATACTATGGCTACACCTTC CASSWGLGDSKYYGYTF
TRBD2 TRBJ2-5 few TRBV9 TGTGCCAGCTCCGAGACTAGCGGGAGTGAGACCCAGTACTTC CASSETSGSETQYF
TRBD2 TRBJ2-3 . TRBV9 TGTGCCAGCAGCGAAAGCGGGGCAGATACGCAGTATTTT CASSESGADTQYF
. TRBJ2-3 many TRBV9 TGTGCCAGCAGCGTAGTTGGTAGCCCCACAGATACGCAGTATTTT CASSVVGSPTDTQYF
. TRBJ1-6 many TRBV9 TGTGCCAGCAGCCCAGCCCCGGGTGGGGGCACCTATAATTCACCCCTCCACTTT CASSPAPGGGTYNSPLHF
. TRBJ1-2 many TRBV9 TGTGCCAGCAGCAAAACAGGTTACTATGGCTACACCTTC CASSKTGYYGYTF
. TRBJ2-7 many TRBV9 TGTGCCAGCAGCTCGAGCCTAGGCCCCTACGAGCAGTACTTC CASSSSLGPYEQYF
TRBD2 TRBJ2-5 many TRBV9 TGTGCCAGCAACGTAGCGGGAGGGCCGGAAGAGACCCAGTACTTC CASNVAGGPEETQYF
. TRBJ1-6 many TRBV9 TGTGCCAGCAGCGTAGATAATTCACCCCTCCACTTT CASSVDNSPLHF
. TRBJ2-2 many TRBV9 TGTGCCAGCAGCGTAGATGGGTACGGCACCGGGGAGCTGTTTTTT CASSVDGYGTGELFF
. TRBJ1-5 many TRBV9 TGTGCCAGCAGCGTAGAGGATGGGCGCAATCAGCCCCAGCATTTT CASSVEDGRNQPQHF
. TRBJ2-7 many TRBV9 TGTGCCAGCAGCGTAGGGCAGGGCGGAGACGAGCAGTACTTC CASSVGQGGDEQYF
. TRBJ2-3 many TRBV9 TGTGCCAGCAGCGTATGGCGGGGCTCTAGCACAGATACGCAGTATTTT CASSVWRGSSTDTQYF
TRBD1 TRBJ1-2 many TRBV9 TGTGCCAGCAGCGTAGGGGCAGGGGGCGACTATGGCTACACCTTC CASSVGAGGDYGYTF
TRBD2 TRBJ2-3 few TRBV9 TGTGCCAGCGCAGCGGGGCTAGCGGGAGCGGTGCAGTATTTT CASAAGLAGAVQYF
. TRBJ2-1 many TRBV9 TGTGCCAGCAGTGATGACCGGACGGCCTACAATGAGCAGTTCTTC CASSDDRTAYNEQFF
TRBD2 TRBJ2-7 many TRBV9 TGTGCCAGCAGCGTAGCGGCTAGCGGGAGGGTCTACGAGCAGTACTTC CASSVAASGRVYEQYF
. TRBJ2-7 many TRBV21-1 TGTGCCAGCAGCAAAAGGAGGCTCTCATCCTTCTCCTACGAGCAGTACTTC CASSKRRLSSFSYEQYF
TRBD1 TRBJ2-1 many TRBV9 TGTGCCAGCAGCGTAGCCACCGGGACAGGGCGACACAATGAGCAGTTCTTC CASSVATGTGRHNEQFF
. TRBJ1-6 many TRBV9 TGTGCCAGCAGCGAACAGGGCCTTGCCAATTCACCCCTCCACTTT CASSEQGLANSPLHF
. TRBJ2-2 many TRBV9 TGTGCCAGCAGCCCTCGGGGGGCAAGCACCGGGGAGCTGTTTTTT CASSPRGASTGELFF
TRBD1 TRBJ2-7 . TRBV9 TGTGCCAGCAGCGTAACACCGGGACAGGGGTCCTACGAGCAGTACTTC CASSVTPGQGSYEQYF
. TRBJ2-5 many TRBV9 TGTGCCAGCAGCGCTATCCGAGGGGACCAGTACTTC CASSAIRGDQYF
. TRBJ2-5 many TRBV9 TGTGCCAGCAGCGTAGGGGACTACCAAGAGACCCAGTACTTC CASSVGDYQETQYF
TRBD1 TRBJ2-5 many TRBV20-1 TGCAGTGCTAGGGGACAGTTGTACCAAGAGACCCAGTACTTC CSARGQLYQETQYF
. TRBJ1-1 many TRBV9 TGTGCCAGCAGCGTAGGAACGGGACACCTACTTGAAGCTTTCTTT CASSVGTGHLLEAFF
TRBD2 TRBJ2-7 many TRBV9 TGTGCCAGCAGCGGTCGACTAGCGGGAGACATTAGCGAGCAGTACTTC CASSGRLAGDISEQYF
. TRBJ1-4 many TRBV9 TGTGCCAGCAGCCTCAGGGCAGGGTCTAATGAAAAACTGTTTTTT CASSLRAGSNEKLFF
TRBD1 TRBJ1-5 many TRBV9 TGTGCCAGCAGCCAGGGGGATTCTCAGCCCCAGCATTTT CASSQGDSQPQHF
TRBD1 TRBJ1-1 many TRBV9 TGTGCCAGCAGCCAACACCGGGACAGTTATTTCATGAACACTGAAGCTTTCTTT CASSQHRDSYFMNTEAFF